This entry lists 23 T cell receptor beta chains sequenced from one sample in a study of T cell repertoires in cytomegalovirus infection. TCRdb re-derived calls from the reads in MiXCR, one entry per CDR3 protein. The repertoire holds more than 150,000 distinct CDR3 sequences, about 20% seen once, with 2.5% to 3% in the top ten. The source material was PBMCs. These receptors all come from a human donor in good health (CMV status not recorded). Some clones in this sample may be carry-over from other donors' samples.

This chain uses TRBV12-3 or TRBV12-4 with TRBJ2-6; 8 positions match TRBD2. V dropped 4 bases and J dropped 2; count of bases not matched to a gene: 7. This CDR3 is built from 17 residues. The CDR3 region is CASSSHGGGPGANVLTF. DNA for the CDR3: TGTGCCAGCAGTTCCCACGGGGGGGGGCCTGGGGCCAACGTCCTGACTTTC.

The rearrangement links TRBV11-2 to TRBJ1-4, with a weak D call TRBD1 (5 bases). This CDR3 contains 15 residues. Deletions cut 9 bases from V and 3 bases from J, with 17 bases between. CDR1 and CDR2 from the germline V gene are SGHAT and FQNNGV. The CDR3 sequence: CASSPGVGPNEKLFF. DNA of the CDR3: TGTGCCAGTAGCCCAGGTGTGGGGCCTAATGAAAAACTGTTTTTT.

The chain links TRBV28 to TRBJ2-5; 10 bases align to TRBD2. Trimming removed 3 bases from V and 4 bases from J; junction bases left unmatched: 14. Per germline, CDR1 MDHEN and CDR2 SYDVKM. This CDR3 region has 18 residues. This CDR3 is CASSLPSGGALPSETQYF. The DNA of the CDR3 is TGTGCCAGCAGTTTGCCCAGCGGGGGGGCTTTACCTTCAGAGACCCAGTACTTC.

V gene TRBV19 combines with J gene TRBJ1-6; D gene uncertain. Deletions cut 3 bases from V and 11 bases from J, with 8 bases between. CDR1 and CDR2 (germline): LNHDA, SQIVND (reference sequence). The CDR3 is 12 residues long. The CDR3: CASSMQGPPLHF. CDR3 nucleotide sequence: TGTGCCAGTAGTATGCAAGGTCCACCCCTCCACTTT.

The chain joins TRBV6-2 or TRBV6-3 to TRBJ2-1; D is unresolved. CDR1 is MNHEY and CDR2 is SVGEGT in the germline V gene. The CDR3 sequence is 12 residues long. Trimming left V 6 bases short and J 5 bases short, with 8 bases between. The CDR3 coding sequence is TGTGCCAGCAGAAAGGCTCACAATGAGCAGTTCTTC. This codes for CASRKAHNEQFF.

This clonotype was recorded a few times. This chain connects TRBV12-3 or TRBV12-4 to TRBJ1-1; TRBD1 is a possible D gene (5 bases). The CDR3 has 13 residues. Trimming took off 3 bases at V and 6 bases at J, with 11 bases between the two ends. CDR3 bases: TGTGCCAGCAGTTTGCTCCCGGGGCCTGAAGCTTTCTTT. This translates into CASSLLPGPEAFF.

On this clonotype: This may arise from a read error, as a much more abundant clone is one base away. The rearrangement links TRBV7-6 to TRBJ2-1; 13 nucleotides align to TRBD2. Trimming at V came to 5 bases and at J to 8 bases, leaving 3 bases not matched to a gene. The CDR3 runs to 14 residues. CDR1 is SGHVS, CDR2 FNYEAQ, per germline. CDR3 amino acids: CASSPGTSGDEQFF. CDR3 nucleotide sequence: TGTGCCAGCAGCCCCGGGACTAGCGGGGATGAGCAGTTCTTC.

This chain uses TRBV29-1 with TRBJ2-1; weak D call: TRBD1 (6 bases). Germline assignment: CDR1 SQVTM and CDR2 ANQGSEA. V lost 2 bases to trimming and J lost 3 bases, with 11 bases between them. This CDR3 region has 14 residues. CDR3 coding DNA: TGCAGCGTTGAACGCAGGGGAAACTACAATGAGCAGTTCTTC. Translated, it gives CSVERRGNYNEQFF.

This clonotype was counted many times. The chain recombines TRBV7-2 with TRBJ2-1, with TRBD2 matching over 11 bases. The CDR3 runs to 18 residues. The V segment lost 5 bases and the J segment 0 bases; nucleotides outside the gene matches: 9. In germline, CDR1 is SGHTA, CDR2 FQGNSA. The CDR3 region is CASSGGTSGPSSYNEQFF. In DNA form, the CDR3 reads TGTGCCAGCAGCGGCGGGACTAGCGGACCGAGCTCCTACAATGAGCAGTTCTTC. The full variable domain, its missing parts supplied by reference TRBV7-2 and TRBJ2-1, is GAGVSQSPSNKVTEKGKDVELRCDPISGHTALYWYRQSLGQGLEFLIYFQGNSAPDKSGLPSDRFSAERTGGSVSTLTIQRTQQEDSAVYLCASSGGTSGPSSYNEQFFGPGTRLTVL.

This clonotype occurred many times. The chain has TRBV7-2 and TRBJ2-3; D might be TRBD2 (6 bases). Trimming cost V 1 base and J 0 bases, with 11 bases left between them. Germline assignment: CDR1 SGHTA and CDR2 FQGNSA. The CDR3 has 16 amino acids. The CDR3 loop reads CASSLGTGSSTDTQYF. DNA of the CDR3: TGTGCCAGCAGCTTAGGAACCGGGAGTAGCACAGATACGCAGTATTTT.

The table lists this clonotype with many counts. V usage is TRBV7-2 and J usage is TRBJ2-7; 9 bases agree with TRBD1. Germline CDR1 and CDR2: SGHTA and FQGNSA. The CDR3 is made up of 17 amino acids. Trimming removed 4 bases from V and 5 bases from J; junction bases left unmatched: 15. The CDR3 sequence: CASSYGQYRGRIDEQYF. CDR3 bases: TGTGCCAGCAGCTACGGACAGTACAGGGGGCGGATCGACGAGCAGTACTTC.

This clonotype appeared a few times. DNA of the CDR3: TGTGCCAGCAGCTTAGAGCACCGACGGATACCACACACTGAAGCTTTCTTT. Residues: CASSLEHRRIPHTEAFF. The genes are TRBV11-2 and TRBJ1-1; D is undetermined. V was pared by 0 bases and J by 3 bases, with 17 bases between. CDR1 is SGHAT, CDR2 FQNNGV, per germline. CDR3 length: 17 amino acids.

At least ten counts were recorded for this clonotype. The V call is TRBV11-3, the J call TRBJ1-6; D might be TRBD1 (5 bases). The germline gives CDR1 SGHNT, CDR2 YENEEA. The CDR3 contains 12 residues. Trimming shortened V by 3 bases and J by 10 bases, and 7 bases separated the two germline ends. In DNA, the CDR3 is TGTGCCAGCAGCTTTCAGGGATCACCCCTCCACTTT. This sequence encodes CASSFQGSPLHF.

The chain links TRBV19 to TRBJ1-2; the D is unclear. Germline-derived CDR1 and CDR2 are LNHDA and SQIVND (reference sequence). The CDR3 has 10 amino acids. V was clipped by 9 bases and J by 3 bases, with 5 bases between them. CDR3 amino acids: CASRDYGYTF. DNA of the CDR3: TGTGCCAGCCGAGACTATGGCTACACCTTC.

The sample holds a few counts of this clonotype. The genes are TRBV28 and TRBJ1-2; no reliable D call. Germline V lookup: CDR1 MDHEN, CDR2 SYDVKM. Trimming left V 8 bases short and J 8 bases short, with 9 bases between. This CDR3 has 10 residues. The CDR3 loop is CASRAGGYTF. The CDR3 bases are TGTGCCAGCCGCGCGGGAGGCTACACCTTC.

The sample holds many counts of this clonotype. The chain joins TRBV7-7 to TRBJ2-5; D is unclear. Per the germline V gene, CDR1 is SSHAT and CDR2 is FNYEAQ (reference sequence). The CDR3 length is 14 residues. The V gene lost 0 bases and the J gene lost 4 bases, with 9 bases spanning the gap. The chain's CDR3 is CASSLAMGGETQYF. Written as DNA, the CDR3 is TGTGCCAGCAGCTTAGCTATGGGTGGAGAGACCCAGTACTTC.

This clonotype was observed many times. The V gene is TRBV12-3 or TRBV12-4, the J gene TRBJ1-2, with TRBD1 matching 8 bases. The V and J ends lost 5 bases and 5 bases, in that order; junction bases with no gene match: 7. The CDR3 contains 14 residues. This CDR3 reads CASSPTGGWYGYTF. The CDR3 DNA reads TGTGCCAGCAGTCCTACAGGGGGTTGGTATGGCTACACCTTC.

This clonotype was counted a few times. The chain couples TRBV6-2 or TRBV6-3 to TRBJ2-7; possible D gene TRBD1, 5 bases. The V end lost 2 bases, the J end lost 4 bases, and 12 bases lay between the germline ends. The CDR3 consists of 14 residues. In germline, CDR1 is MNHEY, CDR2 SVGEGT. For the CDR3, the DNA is TGTGCCAGCAGTTACCGCGCGACAGAGTACGAGCAGTACTTC. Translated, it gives CASSYRATEYEQYF.

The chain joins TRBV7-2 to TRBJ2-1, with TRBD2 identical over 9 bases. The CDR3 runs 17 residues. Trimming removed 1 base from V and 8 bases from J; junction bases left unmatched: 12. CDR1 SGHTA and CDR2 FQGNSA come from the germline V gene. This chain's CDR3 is CASSLGRRGGGAHEQFF. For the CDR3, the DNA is TGTGCCAGCAGCTTAGGGCGGCGAGGCGGGGGGGCCCATGAGCAGTTCTTC.

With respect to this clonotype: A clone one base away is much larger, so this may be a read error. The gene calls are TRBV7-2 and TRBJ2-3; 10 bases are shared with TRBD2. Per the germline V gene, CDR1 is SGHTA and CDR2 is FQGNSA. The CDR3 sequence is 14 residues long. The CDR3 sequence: CASSSLAGTDMQYF. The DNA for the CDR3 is TGTGCCAGCAGCTCACTAGCGGGGACAGATATGCAGTATTTT.

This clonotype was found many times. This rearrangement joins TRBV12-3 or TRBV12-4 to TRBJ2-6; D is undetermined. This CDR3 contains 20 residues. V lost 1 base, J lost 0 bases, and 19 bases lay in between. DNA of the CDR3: TGTGCCAGCAGTTTAGATTCTTGGCTCAAGGTGAACTCTGGGGCCAACGTCCTGACTTTC. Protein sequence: CASSLDSWLKVNSGANVLTF.

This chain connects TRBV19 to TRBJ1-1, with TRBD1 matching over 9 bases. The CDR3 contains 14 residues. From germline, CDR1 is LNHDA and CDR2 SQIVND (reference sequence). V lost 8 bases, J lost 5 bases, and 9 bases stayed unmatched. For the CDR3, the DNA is TGTGCCAGTGAGAGTGGGACAGGGAGGACTGAAGCTTTCTTT. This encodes CASESGTGRTEAFF.

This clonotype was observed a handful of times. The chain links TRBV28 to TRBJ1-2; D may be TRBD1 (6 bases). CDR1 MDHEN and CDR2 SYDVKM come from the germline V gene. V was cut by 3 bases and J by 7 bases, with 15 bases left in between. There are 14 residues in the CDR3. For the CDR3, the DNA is TGTGCCAGCAGTTTCTCACAGGGCGTCGCTGGCTACACCTTC. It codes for CASSFSQGVAGYTF.